Each of the 23 T cell receptor beta chains below was sequenced from the same sample in a study of early T cells in non-severe SARS-CoV-2 infection. TCRdb reprocessed the 5' RACE reads with MiXCR, giving one entry per CDR3 protein. The table shows approximately 80,000 distinct CDR3 sequences, with about an eighth occurring only once. What was sequenced was whole blood. These receptors came from an adult who was a healthcare worker with PCR-confirmed SARS-CoV-2 infection or an uninfected control (not recorded which).

V is TRBV19 and J is TRBJ2-3; a weak D match, TRBD2 (6 bases). Germline V CDR1 and CDR2: LNHDA, SQIVND (reference sequence). The CDR3 is made up of 14 amino acids. Trimming took 7 bases from V and 8 from J, leaving 19 bases between them. CDR3 bases: TGTGCCAGTACCGTCCGGACTAACCCTGGTACGCAGTATTTT. It encodes CASTVRTNPGTQYF.

By its share, this clonotype is medium-sized. This sequence joins TRBV11-2 and TRBJ2-5; D is undetermined. Per germline, CDR1 SGHAT and CDR2 FQNNGV. Trimming shortened V by 6 bases and J by 2 bases, and 7 bases separated the two germline ends. The CDR3 is 12 residues long. In nucleotides, the CDR3 is TGTGCCAGCAGTTGGGGTCAAGAGACCCAGTACTTC. It translates to CASSWGQETQYF.

This clonotype has only a few counts. The CDR3 is CASSQERRVNYGYTF. CDR3 coding DNA: TGCGCCAGCAGCCAAGAAAGGAGAGTTAACTATGGCTACACCTTC. This sequence joins TRBV4-1 and TRBJ1-2; D remains unclear. Germline-derived CDR1 and CDR2 are MGHRA and YSYEKL. The V gene lost 0 bases and the J gene lost 1 base, with 9 bases spanning the gap. This CDR3 region has 15 residues.

This chain connects TRBV7-2 to TRBJ1-4, with D possibly TRBD1 on 6 matching bases. V lost 8 bases and J 0 bases, leaving 13 bases between the germline ends. CDR1 is SGHTA, CDR2 FQGNSA, per germline. The CDR3 extends over 15 amino acids. The CDR3 sequence: CASSGQRTTNEKLFF. The CDR3 coding sequence is TGTGCCAGCTCCGGACAGAGAACAACTAATGAAAAACTGTTTTTT.

This clonotype was seen a handful of times. This CDR3 reads CSASPSVVITSTDTQYF. The CDR3 DNA reads TGCAGTGCTAGTCCTTCCGTAGTAATAACTAGCACAGATACGCAGTATTTT. The chain recombines TRBV20-1 with TRBJ2-3; D gene ambiguous. CDR3 length: 17 amino acids. Germline-derived CDR1 and CDR2 are DFQATT and SNEGSKA (reference sequence). V was pared by 3 bases and J by 0 bases, with 19 bases between.

This rearrangement joins TRBV6-5 to TRBJ2-7, with 7 bases fitting TRBD2. The V gene end was trimmed by 0 bases and the J gene end by 6 bases; junction bases not matched to a gene: 8. Germline V gives CDR1 MNHEY, CDR2 SVGAGI. CDR3 length: 15 residues. This CDR3 is CASSYSASGEGEQYF. The CDR3 nucleotides are TGTGCCAGCAGTTACTCTGCTAGTGGGGAGGGCGAGCAGTACTTC.

The chain links TRBV7-2 to TRBJ2-7; D possibly corresponds to TRBD1 (5 bases). The CDR3 has 13 residues. V was shortened by 0 bases and J by 4 bases, with 7 bases between the two germline ends. Germline V gene sequence: CDR1 SGHTA, CDR2 FQGNSA. As DNA, the CDR3 is TGTGCCAGCAGCTTAGCACAGGAGTACGAGCAGTACTTC. This gives the protein CASSLAQEYEQYF.

This clonotype was counted many times. The V gene is TRBV10-1, the J gene TRBJ2-7, with 9 positions matching TRBD2. Trimming cost V 4 bases and J 3 bases; bases outside gene matches: 13. Germline CDR1 WNHNN, CDR2 SYGVQD (reference sequence). The CDR3 runs 17 residues. The CDR3 bases are TGCGCCAGCAGTGGTCCCCCGGGACTAGCAGCCATCTACGAGCAGTACTTC. Translating gives CASSGPPGLAAIYEQYF.

Written as DNA, the CDR3 is TGTGCCAGCAGCAAAAGGGAGGAGCTGGCAGACTCTCCCTTGCCTGAAGAGACCCAGTACTTC. It encodes CASSKREELADSPLPEETQYF. The chain combines TRBV21-1 with TRBJ2-5; TRBD2 is the table's D call, not checked against the DNA. TRBV21-1 is marked as a pseudogene. This CDR3 has 21 amino acids.

This clonotype was seen repeatedly, ten times or more. The chain uses TRBV6-2 or TRBV6-3 and TRBJ1-5; D gene unclear. Between the trimmed V and J ends, which lost 6 bases and 4 bases, there was a span of 13 bases. The germline V gene encodes CDR1 MNHEY and CDR2 SVGEGT. This CDR3 contains 14 residues. The CDR3 nucleotides read TGTGCCAGCAGCCAAACTACAGAGAATCAGCCCCAGCATTTT. This codes for CASSQTTENQPQHF.

In its sample, this clonotype was seen a few times. The V call is TRBV20-1, the J call TRBJ2-7; 14 bases match TRBD2. The CDR3 spans 15 residues. With 1 base clipped from V and 6 bases from J, the junction kept 5 bases outside the gene matches. The germline CDR1 and CDR2 sequences are DFQATT and SNEGSKA (reference sequence). In nucleotides, the CDR3 is TGCAGTGCTAGAGGACCGGGACTAGCGGGAGTCGAGCAGTACTTC. This codes for CSARGPGLAGVEQYF.

The chain has TRBV14 and TRBJ2-1; 9 bases fit TRBD2. The CDR3 loop spans 14 amino acids. The V gene end was trimmed by 7 bases and the J gene end by 11 bases; junction bases not matched to a gene: 12. Germline V gene lookup returns CDR1 SGHDN and CDR2 FVKESK. The CDR3 region is CASTPTSGKKKQFF. The CDR3, as DNA: TGTGCCAGCACCCCGACTAGCGGAAAAAAAAAGCAGTTCTTC.

There are a few counts of this clonotype. The rearrangement uses TRBV19 and TRBJ2-6; perhaps TRBD1 as D (5 bases). The V gene's germline CDR1 is LNHDA and CDR2 SQIVND (reference sequence). Trimming pared 6 bases from V and 0 bases from J, leaving 9 bases between. The CDR3 loop spans 15 amino acids. The CDR3 DNA follows: TGTGCCAGTAGCCTGACAGCCTCTGGGGCCAACGTCCTGACTTTC. Encoded protein: CASSLTASGANVLTF. The full variable domain, completed using reference TRBV19 and TRBJ2-6, is DGGITQSPKYLFRKEGQNVTLSCEQNLNHDAMYWYRQDPGQGLRLIYYSQIVNDFQKGDIAEGYSVSREKKESFPLTVTSAQKNPTAFYLCASSLTASGANVLTFGAGSRLTVL.

The CDR3 region is CASSLGLAVNTGELFF. CDR3 nucleotides: TGCGCCAGCAGCTTGGGACTAGCGGTGAACACCGGGGAGCTGTTTTTT. This rearrangement joins TRBV5-1 to TRBJ2-2; 9 bases fit TRBD2. The CDR3 spans 16 residues. Trimming at V came to 0 bases and at J to 1 base, leaving 1 base not matched to a gene. The germline V gene has CDR1 SGHRS and CDR2 YFSETQ.

This clonotype was counted only a few times. The rearrangement joins TRBV28 to TRBJ2-2; D is uncertain. V gave up 7 bases and J gave up 0 bases, with 12 bases separating them. Germline V CDR1 and CDR2: MDHEN, SYDVKM. The CDR3 runs 15 residues. The CDR3: CASIPSIANTGELFF. CDR3 DNA: TGTGCCAGCATCCCGAGTATCGCGAACACCGGGGAGCTGTTTTTT.

This clonotype occurred many times. The CDR3 here is CASSPGDFRGGNEQFF. In nucleotides, the CDR3 is TGTGCCAGCTCCCCCGGGGATTTTAGGGGAGGTAATGAGCAGTTCTTC. The gene calls are TRBV7-2 and TRBJ2-1, with D tentatively TRBD2 (6 bases). Germline V gene sequence: CDR1 SGHTA, CDR2 FQGNSA. The V end lost 8 bases, the J end lost 7 bases, and 24 bases lay between the germline ends. The CDR3 contains 16 residues.

This clonotype has ten or more counts. The chain couples TRBV27 to TRBJ2-1; TRBD2 matches at 12 bases. Germline CDR1 is MNHEY and CDR2 is SMNVEV (reference sequence). The CDR3 length is 16 residues. V trimming: 5 bases; J trimming: 7 bases; junction bases outside the gene matches: 9. The CDR3 sequence: CASSRVLAGGGNEQFF. The CDR3 bases are TGTGCCAGCAGTCGGGTGCTAGCGGGAGGGGGGAATGAGCAGTTCTTC.

V is TRBV24-1 and J is TRBJ2-1; TRBD2 is a possible D gene (5 bases). This CDR3 has 15 amino acids. Germline loops: CDR1 KGHDR, CDR2 SFDVKD. V lost 5 bases and J lost 0, with 10 bases in between. CDR3 region: CATSGGPGSYNEQFF. The CDR3 DNA sequence: TGTGCCACCAGTGGAGGGCCGGGCTCCTACAATGAGCAGTTCTTC.

About this clonotype itself: Given the absence of the conserved phenylalanine or tryptophan at the CDR3 end, a read error is likely. The DNA is left out, because the CDR3 cannot be placed on it with certainty; the CDR3 is given as TCRdb lists it. The chain is built from TRBV10-1 and TRBJ2-1; TRBD2, the table's D call, lacks a check against the DNA. Germline V gives CDR1 WNHNN, CDR2 SYGVQD (reference sequence). The CDR3 has 12 residues if both end residues are counted. The CDR3 protein is CASLRRTSDEGL.

This clonotype was picked up a small number of times. The V call is TRBV7-9, the J call TRBJ2-5, with 7 positions matching TRBD2. V trimming: 5 bases; J trimming: 5 bases; junction bases outside the gene matches: 11. This CDR3 region has 15 residues. Germline V gives CDR1 SEHNR, CDR2 FQNEAQ (reference sequence). CDR3 protein: CASSPGGRADETQYF. The CDR3, as DNA: TGTGCCAGCAGCCCAGGAGGGAGGGCCGATGAGACCCAGTACTTC.

This clonotype is labeled as medium-sized (0.01 to 0.1%). Germline and junction disagree at one end, which may indicate a read error. CDR3 amino acids: CASSQGERKIF. The DNA for the CDR3 is TGTGCCAGCAGTCAAGGGGAACGAAAAATTTTC. The J gene is TRBJ2-7, the V gene TRBV6-6, with a possible D match to TRBD1 (5 bases). The germline V gene encodes CDR1 MNHNY and CDR2 SVGAGI (reference sequence). There are 11 residues in the CDR3.

This clonotype was counted only a few times. This sequence joins TRBV4-1 and TRBJ2-1, with TRBD2 as a possible D gene (5 bases). The length of the CDR3 is 15 residues. CDR1 and CDR2 (germline): MGHRA, YSYEKL. Trimming took 4 bases from V and 8 from J, leaving 18 bases between them. Written as DNA, the CDR3 is TGCGCCAGCAGCCCGGACTCGAGCGGCGTATATGAGCAGTTCTTC. It specifies CASSPDSSGVYEQFF.

This clonotype was counted between two and nine times. This sequence joins TRBV10-2 and TRBJ1-1; a weak D match, TRBD1 (5 bases). Between the trimmed V and J ends, which lost 7 bases and 10 bases, there was a span of 13 bases. CDR3 length equals 11 residues. Germline V gene data show CDR1 as WSHSY and CDR2 as SAAADI. In nucleotides, the CDR3 is TGCGCCAGCACCAGAGGGGATCGAGCTTTCTTT. Its translation: CASTRGDRAFF.